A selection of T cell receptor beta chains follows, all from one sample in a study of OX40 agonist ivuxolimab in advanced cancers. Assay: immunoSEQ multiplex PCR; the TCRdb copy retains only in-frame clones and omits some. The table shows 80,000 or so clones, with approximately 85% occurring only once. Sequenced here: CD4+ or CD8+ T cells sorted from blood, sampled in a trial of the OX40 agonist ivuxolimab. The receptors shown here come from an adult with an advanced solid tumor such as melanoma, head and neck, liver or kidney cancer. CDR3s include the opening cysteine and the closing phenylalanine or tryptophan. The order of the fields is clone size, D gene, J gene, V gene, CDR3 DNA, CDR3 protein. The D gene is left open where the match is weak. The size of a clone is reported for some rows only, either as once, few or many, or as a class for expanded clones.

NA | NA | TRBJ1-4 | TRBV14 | TGTGCCAGCAGCCGAACGAATGAAAAACTGTTTTTT | CASSRTNEKLFF
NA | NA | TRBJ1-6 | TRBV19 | TGTGCCAGTAGTATCGTGACTTTGGATAATTCACCCCTCCACTTT | CASSIVTLDNSPLHF
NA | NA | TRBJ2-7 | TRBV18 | TGTGCCAGCTCACCAATCGAGACTGGACAGAGCTCCTACGAGCAGTACTTC | CASSPIETGQSSYEQYF
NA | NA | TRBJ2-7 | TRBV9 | TGTGCCAGCAGCGGAGGGGACATGTCTGTCGAGCAGTACTTC | CASSGGDMSVEQYF
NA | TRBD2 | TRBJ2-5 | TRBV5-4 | TGTGCCAGCAGCTTGGATGGGACTAGCGACCCGCGGTACTTC | CASSLDGTSDPRYF
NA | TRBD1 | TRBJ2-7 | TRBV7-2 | TGTGCCAGCAGCCGTCAAGGGGGACAGGGCCAACAGTACTTC | CASSRQGGQGQQYF
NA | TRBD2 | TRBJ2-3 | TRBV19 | TGTGCCAGTAGTCGTAGCGGGGGCCAGAGTACGCAGTATTTT | CASSRSGGQSTQYF
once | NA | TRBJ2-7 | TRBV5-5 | TGTGCCAGCAGCTTGATCCCCAGCCTTTACGAGCAGTACTTC | CASSLIPSLYEQYF
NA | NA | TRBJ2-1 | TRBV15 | TGTGCCACCAGCAGAGACAGGGGCCGGGGGGAGCAGTTCTTC | CATSRDRGRGEQFF
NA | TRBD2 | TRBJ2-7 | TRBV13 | TGTGCCAGCAGCTTGGGCGGGAGCTCCTACGAGCAGTACTTC | CASSLGGSSYEQYF
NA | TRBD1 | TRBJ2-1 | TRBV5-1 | TGCGCCAGCAGCAGGGGACAGTCCTACAATGAGCAGTTCTTC | CASSRGQSYNEQFF
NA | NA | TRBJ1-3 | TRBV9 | TGTGCCAGCAGCATGCGGGGCTTCCTCCCCTCTGGAAACACCATATATTTT | CASSMRGFLPSGNTIYF
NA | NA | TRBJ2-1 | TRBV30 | TGTGCCTGGAGTCTCAAATACAATGAGCAGTTCTTC | CAWSLKYNEQFF
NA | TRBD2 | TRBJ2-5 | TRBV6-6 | TGTGCCAGCAGTTACCTAGCGGGGGCCCATCGGGAGACCCAGTACTTC | CASSYLAGAHRETQYF
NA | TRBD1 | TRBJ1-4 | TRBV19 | TGTGCCTCCCGAGACAGGGTTAGTGAAAAACTGTTTTTT | CASRDRVSEKLFF
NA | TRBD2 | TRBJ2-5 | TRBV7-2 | TGTGCCAGCAGCTTAAGGACTAGCGGGTTAGAGACCCAGTACTTC | CASSLRTSGLETQYF
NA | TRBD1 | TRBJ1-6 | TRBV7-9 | TGTGCCAGCAGCCTTTGGACAGGGGTTAATTCACCCCTCCACTTT | CASSLWTGVNSPLHF
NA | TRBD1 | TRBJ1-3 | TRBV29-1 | TGCAGCGTGGACAGGGGGCAGAACACCATATATTTT | CSVDRGQNTIYF
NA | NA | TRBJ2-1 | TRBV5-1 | TGCGCCAGCAGCCTCAGGGAGGGGGGACCCTACAATGAGCAGTTCTTC | CASSLREGGPYNEQFF
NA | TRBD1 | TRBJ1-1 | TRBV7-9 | TGTGCCAGCAGCACAGGGGCAGGTAGAGGCACTGAAGCTTTCTTT | CASSTGAGRGTEAFF
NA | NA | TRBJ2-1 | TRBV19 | TGTGCCAGTAGTATGCGGGGCTGGGGTGAGCAGTTCTTC | CASSMRGWGEQFF
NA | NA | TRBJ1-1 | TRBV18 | TGTGCCAGCTCACCCGCCAACGCTGAAGCTTTCTTT | CASSPANAEAFF
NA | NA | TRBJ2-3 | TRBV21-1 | NA | CAVASGTDTQYF
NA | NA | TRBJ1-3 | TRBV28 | TGTGCCAGGGCCGGGATCTCTGGAAACACCATATATTTT | CARAGISGNTIYF
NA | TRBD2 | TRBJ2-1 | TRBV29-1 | TGCAGCGTTCCAGGACGAAGAGCGGGAGATCACAATGAGCAGTTCTTC | CSVPGRRAGDHNEQFF
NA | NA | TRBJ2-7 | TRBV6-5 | TGTGCCACCAAGGGCGCGGCTGTGGGCGAGCAGTACTTC | CATKGAAVGEQYF
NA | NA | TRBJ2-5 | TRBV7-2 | TGTGCCAGCAACCTCGCGAGTCCCCAAGAGACCCAGTACTTC | CASNLASPQETQYF
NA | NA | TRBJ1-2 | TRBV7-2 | TGTGCCAGCAGCTTGAGGGCAACGGGGGGCTATGGCTACACCTTC | CASSLRATGGYGYTF
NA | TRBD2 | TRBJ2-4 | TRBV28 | TGTGCCAGCAGTTACACCGGCGGGGGACGTGGGGCCAAAAACATTCAGTACTTC | CASSYTGGGRGAKNIQYF
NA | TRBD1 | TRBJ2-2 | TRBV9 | TGTGCCAGCACCGGGACAGGTGGCACCGGGGAGCTGTTTTTT | CASTGTGGTGELFF
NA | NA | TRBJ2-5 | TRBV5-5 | TGTGCCAGCAGCGCGGGACCGCTAAGGACCCAGTACTTC | CASSAGPLRTQYF
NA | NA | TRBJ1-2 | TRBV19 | TGTGCCAGTAGTATCATACAGGGATATGGCTACACCTTC | CASSIIQGYGYTF
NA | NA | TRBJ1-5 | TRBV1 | TGCACCAGCAACCGAAGACAGGCAATTAATCAGCCCCAGCATTTT | CTSNRRQAINQPQHF
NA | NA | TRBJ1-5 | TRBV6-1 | TGTGCCAGCAGGGGACTGATAAGCAATCAGCCCCAGCATTTT | CASRGLISNQPQHF
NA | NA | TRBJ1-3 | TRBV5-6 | TGTGCCAGCAGCTTAGGGGGGGGCCCGAGTAGAACCATATATTTT | CASSLGGGPSRTIYF
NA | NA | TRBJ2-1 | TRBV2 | TGTGCCAGCAGTCCCTTCTTTGGGGGCTCCTACAATGAGCAGTTCTTC | CASSPFFGGSYNEQFF
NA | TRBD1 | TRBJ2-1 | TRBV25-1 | TGTGCCAGCTCGGACAGGGGTGTGAACAATGAGCAGTTCTTC | CASSDRGVNNEQFF
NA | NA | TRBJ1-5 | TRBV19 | TGTGCCAGTAGTATGACAGGAATCAATCAGCCCCAGCATTTT | CASSMTGINQPQHF
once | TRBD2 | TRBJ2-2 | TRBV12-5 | TGTGCTAGTGGTTTGTCACTGGGGCGGGGGGCTAACACCGGGGAGCTGTTTTTT | CASGLSLGRGANTGELFF
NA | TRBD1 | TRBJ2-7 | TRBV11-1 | TGTGCCAGCAGCCCTAGAGACAGGGGCACTCTCTTCTACGAGCAGTACTTC | CASSPRDRGTLFYEQYF
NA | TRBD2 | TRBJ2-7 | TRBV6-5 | TGTGCCAGCAGTAGACCGGGACTAGCGAGGTACGAGCAGTACTTC | CASSRPGLARYEQYF
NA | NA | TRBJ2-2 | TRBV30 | TGTGCCTGGACCAAAGCCCCCACAGGGACCGGGGAGCTGTTTTTT | CAWTKAPTGTGELFF
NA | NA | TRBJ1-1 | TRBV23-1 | TGCGCCAGCAGTCAACCGGGGAAGGGGACTGAAGCTTTCTTT | CASSQPGKGTEAFF
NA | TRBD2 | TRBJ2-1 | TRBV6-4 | TGTGCCAGCAGCCCAATGCCGGGAGGAGGCTACAATGAGCAGTTCTTC | CASSPMPGGGYNEQFF
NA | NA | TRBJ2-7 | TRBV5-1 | TGCGCCAGCAGCTTGGGAGGGACAAGTTCCTACGAGCAGTACTTC | CASSLGGTSSYEQYF
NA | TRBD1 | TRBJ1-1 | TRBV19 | TGTGCCAGCCGTGTCCAGGGGGGGAACACTGAAGCTTTCTTT | CASRVQGGNTEAFF
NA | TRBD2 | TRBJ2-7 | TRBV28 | TGTGCCAGCAGCGCCGGGACTAGAAAAAACGAGCAGTACTTC | CASSAGTRKNEQYF
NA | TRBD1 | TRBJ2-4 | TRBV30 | TGTGCCTGGACAGGGGGCACCAAAAACATTCAGTACTTC | CAWTGGTKNIQYF
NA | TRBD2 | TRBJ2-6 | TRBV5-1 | TGCGCCAGCAGCCATACTAGCGTAAGCTCTGGGGCCAACGTCCTGACTTTC | CASSHTSVSSGANVLTF
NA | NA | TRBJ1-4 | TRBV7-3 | TGTGCCAGCAGCCTTGACGGCACAACTAATGAAAAACTGTTTTTT | CASSLDGTTNEKLFF
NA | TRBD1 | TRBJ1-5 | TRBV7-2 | TGTGCCAGCAGCGCCCAGGGGGGTCAGCCCCAGCATTTT | CASSAQGGQPQHF